This T cell receptor (beta chain) stems from a study of Graves' ophthalmopathy and Graves' hyperthyroidism. TCR beta CDR3 regions were amplified from RNA transcripts. The first round was an RT-PCR with HTBI primers, and the second round was a multiplex PCR. TCRdb reprocessed the multiplex PCR reads via MiXCR and lists one record per CDR3 protein. Among hundreds of thousands of distinct CDR3 sequences listed, approximately 21% were seen once. The PBMCs had their origin in 10 ml of fresh peripheral blood. The CDR3 length is 12 residues. The V gene's germline CDR1 is SNHLY and CDR2 FYNNEI. The V gene lost 7 bases and the J gene lost 0 bases, with 4 bases spanning the gap. This clonotype occurred many times.

This chain uses TRBV2 with TRBJ1-5; no clear D. Sequencing was performed on peripheral blood. This clonotype was sampled from a young woman with stable Graves' hyperthyroidism. This CDR3 reads CASTDSNQPQHF. CDR3 DNA sequence: TGTGCCAGCACGGATAGCAATCAGCCCCAGCATTTT.